This T cell receptor (beta chain) originates from a study of shared clonotypes between healthy human individuals. Findings of the study overall: On the whole, naive subsets had larger estimated richness than memory subsets had.

Deep was the level used in running the assay. TCRdb's copy holds only in-frame clones and misses some; the assay was immunoSEQ multiplex PCR. The sample has about 1 million clones, around four fifths seen once; the top ten hold approximately 1.5%. In regard to this clone: The antigen is undetermined.

CDR1 and CDR2 from the germline V gene are SGHDT and YYEEEE. There are 14 residues in the CDR3. The V end was cut by 6 bases, the J end by 2 bases, with 9 bases between. Free of recent acute infections or vaccinations, the donors were healthy HIV-negative adults. The CD4+ fraction was divided into a CD45RA+ naive subset and a CD45RA-negative memory subset. The origin of this receptor is a man younger than 35 in good health. Sequenced sample: memory CD4+ T cells sorted from blood. Documented subset: CD45RA-negative fraction. The genes are TRBV5-6 and TRBJ2-6; no firm D call. The DNA of the CDR3 is TGTGCCAGCATGTCCGGGCCTGGGGCCAACGTCCTGACTTTC. This codes for CASMSGPGANVLTF.